The T cell receptor (beta chain) described here comes from a study of cytomegalovirus exposure and HLA in healthy donors. The PCR ran on 60 Vbeta and 13 Jbeta primers. Using immunoSEQ multiplex PCR, the repertoire was profiled, and TCRdb retains in-frame clones only, with some absent. The sample shows some 150,000 clones, 77% of them seen only once. The CDR3 runs to 16 residues. V dropped 0 bases and J dropped 5; count of bases not matched to a gene: 1. Germline-derived CDR1 and CDR2 are LGHNA and YNFKEQ. This TCR was recovered from a woman aged 25 to 39 in good health and CMV-seronegative. Sequences were obtained from PBMCs. The chain links TRBV4-2 to TRBJ2-3; the match to TRBD2 covers 14 bases. CDR3 residues: CASSQDGTSGRDTQYF. The CDR3, as DNA: TGTGCCAGCAGCCAAGACGGGACTAGCGGGAGAGATACGCAGTATTTT.